This TCR beta chain was recovered during a study of T cells in Graves' hyperthyroidism and ophthalmopathy (dated by TCRdb to the late 2010s). Notes on the research overall: Peripheral blood was collected at initial diagnosis, before any treatment. For training and testing, the 100 or so patients in the discovery cohort were randomly divided in a 7:3 ratio. According to the paper, TCR Vbeta CDR3 sequencing was carried out on roughly 130 peripheral blood samples, which came from 40 to 45 ophthalmopathy, some 73 hyperthyroidism and approximately 17 progressor patients. After blood sampling, hyperthyroidism patients were treated with methimazole at a starting dose of 30 mg daily, and ophthalmopathy patients were treated with high-dose intravenous methylprednisolone. In about six Graves' hyperthyroidism patients, the study also compared T-cell repertoires from thyroid tissue with T-cell repertoires from blood. TCR V-J signatures able to tell the groups apart were searched for in a discovery cohort of 100 patients, of whom 40 to 45 had Graves' ophthalmopathy and 55 to 65 had stable Graves' hyperthyroidism. An independent validation cohort of around 19 hyperthyroidism patients and about 15 patients who later progressed to ophthalmopathy tested prospective prediction of ophthalmopathy. The full study reports these points: No statistical method was used to fix the sample size in advance, and group allocation was not hidden from the investigators. Blood samples also contained most of the expanded thyroid clonotypes (frequency above 0.001), which suggests that blood repertoires may reflect thyroid immune responses. A 13 V-J signature model separated ophthalmopathy from stable hyperthyroidism, with around 91% sensitivity and about 81% specificity in cross-validation and 80%/75% in testing. In validation, progression to ophthalmopathy was predicted by the model with nearly 71% sensitivity and roughly 72% specificity, a median of roughly 6 months before onset.

The table lists this clonotype with many counts. The specificity of this receptor is unknown. No base quality information exists; no much larger clone differs at one position. In the ophthalmopathy patients, disease was moderately to severely active, with a Clinical Activity Score of 3 or more, a NOSPECS grade of 4 or more, and a duration of less than 3 months. Exclusion was applied to patients with uncontrolled infections, other autoimmune diseases, pregnancy or lactation. Clinical symptoms, serum thyroxine and TRAb, thyroid ultrasound, and orbital computed tomography formed the basis for the diagnoses. Ficoll-Paque density gradient centrifugation was used to isolate PBMCs from 9.5 to 10 ml of fresh peripheral blood. Total RNA was extracted using Trizol reagent, and RNA quality was assessed on an Agilent 2100 Bioanalyzer. Amplification of TCR beta CDR3 regions was carried out from RNA transcripts. For the first round of RT-PCR on the TCR CDR3, the HTBI primer set was used together with the Qiagen OneStep RT-PCR kit. A second multiplex PCR round built the libraries, followed by size selection and purification. Libraries were sequenced paired-end with 100 bp reads on an Illumina HiSeq2000. The original methods were these. SOAPnuke was used to process the raw data, throwing out any read that contained adapters or uncalled bases, had a mean Phred below 15, or lacked an exact constant-primer or identifier match. COPE v1.2.5 was used to merge high-quality paired reads, and clonotypes were defined as unique nucleotide sequences. Clonotypes were aligned to IMGT TRBV, TRBD and TRBJ reference segments using MiTCR v1.1. The analysis included only V-J combinations with a frequency above 0.0001, which together covered approximately 99% of the repertoires. The TCS score was defined as F50 (clonal expansion) divided by E x V (chaos), with BLOSUM62-based TCRdist calculated between CDR3 peptides within each V-J. Welch's t-statistics and random forest reduced fewer than 600 V-J features to 13, which were used in a naive Bayes classifier (R e1071). The public reads were reanalyzed by TCRdb: fastp trimming at Q25, MiXCR alignment, in-frame beta chains only. CDR3 protein duplicates are merged, each entry listing the most common genes and DNA. The V and J calls and clone size come from TCRdb's table, not from the authors' own analysis. This sample gives around 620,000 distinct CDR3 sequences in total; around 14% of them show up just once. About 6.6% of the sample belongs to the ten largest clones.

As encoded in the germline V gene, CDR1 is MDHEN while CDR2 is SYDVKM. The CDR3 runs 15 amino acids, cysteine and phenylalanine included. Here the CDR3 DNA is all that survives: 45 bases in frame from base 1. The junction carries 14 bases between V and J, which are trimmed by 4 bases and 2 bases respectively. The sequence was collected from a woman aged 18-35 years with Graves' ophthalmopathy. Material for sequencing was blood. The rearrangement combines TRBV28 with TRBJ1-1; TRBD1 might be the D gene, on 6 matching bases. The CDR3 region has the sequence CASSSASQGNTEAFF. The nucleotide sequence is given as TGTGCCAGCAGTTCCGCCTCACAGGGAAACACTGAAGCTTTCTTT.